This TCR beta chain was recovered during a study of beta chain features in type 1 diabetes. Study findings and constraints: Shortening of TCRB CDR3s, moderate but significant, appeared in all four CD4+ subsets of Type 1 diabetes patients.

Of the isolated RNA, all was reverse transcribed, and so the sequenced material was expressed TCRB transcripts. The protocol was immunoSEQ multiplex PCR, while the TCRdb copy is restricted to in-frame clones and leaves out a portion. The data hold about 270,000 clones, with over 11% observed a single time. A word on this clone: What it recognizes is unknown.

The germline V gene has CDR1 SGHDT and CDR2 YYEEEE. The CDR3 totals 12 residues. Trimming pared 3 bases from V and 3 bases from J, leaving 7 bases between. This sequence was found in a man under 40 with type 1 diabetes. J is TRBJ2-7 and V is TRBV5-6; D unresolved. Sequenced material: naive CD4+ T cells from blood. The CDR3 region has the DNA TGTGCCAGCAGCTCACAGAGCTACGAGCAGTACTTC. Translated: CASSSQSYEQYF. The full variable domain, its missing parts supplied by reference TRBV5-6 and TRBJ2-7, is DAGVTQSPTHLIKTRGQQVTLRCSPKSGHDTVSWYQQALGQGPQFIFQYYEEEERQRGNFPDRFSGHQFPNYSSELNVNALLLGDSALYLCASSSQSYEQYFGPGTRLTVT.